Below, 7 T cell receptor beta chains from the same sample are listed, as sequenced in a study. Tregs were sorted as CD4+CD25+CD127-/low cells. A single record per CDR3 protein comes from TCRdb applying MiXCR to the 5' RACE reads. The sample has about 43,000 distinct CDR3 sequences, 22% seen once. Sequencing was done on a sample of Tregs sorted from a lymph node. The receptors originated from a female donor with breast cancer.

V gene TRBV5-1 combines with J gene TRBJ2-5; TRBD1 or TRBD2 may be the D gene (6 bases each). The CDR3 consists of 13 residues. CDR1 and CDR2 from the germline V gene are SGHRS and YFSETQ. The ends were cut back, 2 bases at V and 4 bases at J, with 9 bases in the middle. CDR3 sequence: CASSFKGGETQYF. CDR3 in DNA: TGCGCCAGCAGCTTTAAGGGGGGAGAGACCCAGTACTTC.

The chain carries TRBV20-1 and TRBJ2-3, with a weak D call TRBD1 (5 bases). Germline V gene sequence: CDR1 DFQATT, CDR2 SNEGSKA (reference sequence). CDR3 size: 14 residues. V dropped 3 bases and J dropped 3 bases, with 13 bases sitting between them. CDR3 bases: TGCAGTGCTAGCGTAGGGTACAGGACAGATACGCAGTATTTT. Its translation is CSASVGYRTDTQYF.

This clonotype was detected many times. J is TRBJ2-2 and V is TRBV9; D possibly corresponds to TRBD1 (5 bases). From germline, CDR1 is SGDLS and CDR2 YYNGEE. V shed 1 base and J shed 6 bases, with 13 bases lying between them. The CDR3 extends over 15 amino acids. CDR3 residues: CASSVHSGSPGELFF. CDR3 bases: TGTGCCAGCAGCGTACACTCAGGGTCCCCCGGGGAGCTGTTTTTT.

This clonotype was observed a handful of times. A single base separates this from a much larger clone, so it may be a read error. The gene calls are TRBV4-3 and TRBJ2-3; D is unclear. Germline CDR1 is LGHNA and CDR2 is YSLEER. The CDR3 is made up of 14 amino acids. Trimming stripped 0 bases from V and 1 base from J, with 5 bases between. The DNA of the CDR3 is TGCGCCAGCAGCCAAGATTGGGGCACAGATACGCAGTATTTT. As protein: CASSQDWGTDTQYF.

A note on this clonotype: One base away lies a much larger clone, so this may be a sequencing read error. The chain employs TRBV5-1 and TRBJ2-1, with a possible D match to TRBD1 (6 bases). CDR1 SGHRS and CDR2 YFSETQ come from the germline V gene. The CDR3 has 14 amino acids. DNA for the CDR3: TGCGCCAGCAGCTTACAGGGTCTCTCCAATGTGCAGTTCTTC. This sequence encodes CASSLQGLSNVQFF.

This clonotype was picked up many times. The rearrangement links TRBV9 to TRBJ2-1, with a weak D call TRBD1 (6 bases). The CDR3 spans 15 residues. The V gene lost 0 bases and the J gene lost 1 base, with 8 bases spanning the gap. In germline, CDR1 is SGDLS, CDR2 YYNGEE. The CDR3 DNA follows: TGTGCCAGCAGCGTAGTAGGGGGATCCTACAATGAGCAGTTCTTC. Protein product: CASSVVGGSYNEQFF.

This clonotype has more than one count but fewer than ten. This chain links TRBV5-1 with TRBJ2-7, with no clear D. The CDR3 runs 16 residues. Germline V gene sequence: CDR1 SGHRS, CDR2 YFSETQ. Between the trimmed V and J ends, which lost 0 bases and 2 bases, there was a span of 15 bases. CDR3 sequence: CASSLEYTVVTYEQYF. CDR3 in DNA: TGCGCCAGCAGCTTGGAATATACGGTGGTCACCTACGAGCAGTACTTC.